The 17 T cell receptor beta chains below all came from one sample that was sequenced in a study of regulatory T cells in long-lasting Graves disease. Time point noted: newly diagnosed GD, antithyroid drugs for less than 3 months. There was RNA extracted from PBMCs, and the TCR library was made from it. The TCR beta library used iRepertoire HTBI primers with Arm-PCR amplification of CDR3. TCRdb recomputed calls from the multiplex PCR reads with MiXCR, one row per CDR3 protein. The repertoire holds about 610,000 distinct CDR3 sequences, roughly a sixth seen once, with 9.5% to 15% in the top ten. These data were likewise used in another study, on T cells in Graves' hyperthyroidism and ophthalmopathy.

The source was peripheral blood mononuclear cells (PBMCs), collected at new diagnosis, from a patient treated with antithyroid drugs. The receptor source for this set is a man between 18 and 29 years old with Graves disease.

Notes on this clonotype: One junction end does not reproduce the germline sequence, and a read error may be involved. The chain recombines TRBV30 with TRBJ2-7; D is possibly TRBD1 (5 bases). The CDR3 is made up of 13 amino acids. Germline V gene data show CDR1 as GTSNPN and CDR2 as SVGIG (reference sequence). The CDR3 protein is CARSVRQPYEQYF. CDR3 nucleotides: TGTGCCCGGAGTGTTCGACAGCCCTACGAGCAGTACTTC.

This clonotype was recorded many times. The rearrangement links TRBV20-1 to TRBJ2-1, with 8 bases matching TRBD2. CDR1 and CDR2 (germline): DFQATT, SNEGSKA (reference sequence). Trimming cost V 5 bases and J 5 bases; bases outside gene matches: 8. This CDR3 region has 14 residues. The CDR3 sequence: CSALSVAGNNEQFF. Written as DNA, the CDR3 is TGCAGTGCTCTCTCGGTAGCGGGGAACAATGAGCAGTTCTTC.

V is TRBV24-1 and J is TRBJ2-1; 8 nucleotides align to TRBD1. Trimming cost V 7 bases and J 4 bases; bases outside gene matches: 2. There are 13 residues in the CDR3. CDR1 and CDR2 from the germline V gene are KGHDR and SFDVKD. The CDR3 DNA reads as TGTGCCACCAGCCGGGACAGGTACAATGAGCAGTTCTTC. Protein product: CATSRDRYNEQFF.

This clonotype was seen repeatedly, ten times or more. This chain's CDR3 is CASTVGTPNSPLHF. The CDR3, as DNA: TGTGCCAGCACCGTTGGGACACCGAATTCACCCCTCCACTTT. V gene TRBV12-3 or TRBV12-4 combines with J gene TRBJ1-6, with D tentatively TRBD1 (6 bases). V lost 7 bases and J 7 bases, leaving 14 bases between the germline ends. The CDR3 runs to 14 residues.

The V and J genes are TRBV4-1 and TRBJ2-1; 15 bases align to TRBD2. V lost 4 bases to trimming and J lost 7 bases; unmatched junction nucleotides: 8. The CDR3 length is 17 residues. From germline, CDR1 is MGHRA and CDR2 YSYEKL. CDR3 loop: CASSPGLAGGLINEQFF. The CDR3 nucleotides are TGCGCCAGCAGCCCCGGACTAGCGGGAGGGCTGATAAATGAGCAGTTCTTC.

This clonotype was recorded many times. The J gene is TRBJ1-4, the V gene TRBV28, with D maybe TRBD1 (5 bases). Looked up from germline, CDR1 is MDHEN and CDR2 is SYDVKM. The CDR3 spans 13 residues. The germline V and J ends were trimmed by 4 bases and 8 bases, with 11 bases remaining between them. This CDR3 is CASSWGVNEKLFF. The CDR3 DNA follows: TGTGCCAGCAGTTGGGGGGTTAACGAAAAACTGTTTTTT. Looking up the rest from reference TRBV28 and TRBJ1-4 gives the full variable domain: DVKVTQSSRYLVKRTGEKVFLECVQDMDHENMFWYRQDPGLGLRLIYFSYDVKMKEKGDIPEGYSVSREKKERFSLILESASTNQTSMYLCASSWGVNEKLFFGSGTQLSVL.

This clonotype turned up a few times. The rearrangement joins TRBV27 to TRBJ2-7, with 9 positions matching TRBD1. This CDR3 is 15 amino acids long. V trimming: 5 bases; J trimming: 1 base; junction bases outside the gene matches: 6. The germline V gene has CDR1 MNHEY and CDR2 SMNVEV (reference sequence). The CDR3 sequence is CASSVPGTGSYEQYF. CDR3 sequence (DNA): TGTGCCAGCAGTGTACCCGGGACAGGGTCCTACGAGCAGTACTTC.

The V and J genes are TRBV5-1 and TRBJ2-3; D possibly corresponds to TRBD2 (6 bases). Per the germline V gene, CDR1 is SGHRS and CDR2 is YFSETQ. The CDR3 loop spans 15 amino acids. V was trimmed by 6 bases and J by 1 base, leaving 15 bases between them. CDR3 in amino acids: CASTRLVPGTDTQYF. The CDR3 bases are TGCGCCAGCACCCGACTAGTTCCGGGCACAGATACGCAGTATTTT.

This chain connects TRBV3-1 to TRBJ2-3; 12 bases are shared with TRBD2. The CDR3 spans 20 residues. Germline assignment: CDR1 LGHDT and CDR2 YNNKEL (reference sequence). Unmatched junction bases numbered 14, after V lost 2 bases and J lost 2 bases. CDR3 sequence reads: CASSQKWGTSGYGITDTQYF. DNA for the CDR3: TGTGCCAGCAGCCAAAAGTGGGGGACTAGCGGGTACGGCATCACAGATACGCAGTATTTT.

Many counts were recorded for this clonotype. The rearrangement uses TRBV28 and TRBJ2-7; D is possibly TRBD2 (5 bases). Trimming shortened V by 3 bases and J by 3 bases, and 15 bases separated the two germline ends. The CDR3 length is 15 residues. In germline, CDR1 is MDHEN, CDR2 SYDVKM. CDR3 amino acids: CASSFLGQEGYEQYF. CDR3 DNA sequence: TGTGCCAGCAGTTTTTTAGGGCAAGAGGGCTACGAGCAGTACTTC.

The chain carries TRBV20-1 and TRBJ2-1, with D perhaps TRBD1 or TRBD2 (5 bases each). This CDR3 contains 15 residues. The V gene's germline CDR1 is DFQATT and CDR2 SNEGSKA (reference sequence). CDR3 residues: CSSLTGRSSYNEQFF. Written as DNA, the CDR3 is TGCAGCTCACTGACGGGACGGAGCTCCTACAATGAGCAGTTCTTC.

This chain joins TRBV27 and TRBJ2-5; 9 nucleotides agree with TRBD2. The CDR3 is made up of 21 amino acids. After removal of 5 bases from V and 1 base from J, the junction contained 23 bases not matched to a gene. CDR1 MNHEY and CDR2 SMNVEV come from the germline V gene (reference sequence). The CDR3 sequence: CASSPPSKREAYLVGQETQYF. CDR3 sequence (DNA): TGTGCCAGCAGTCCACCATCTAAGCGGGAGGCCTACCTAGTCGGCCAAGAGACCCAGTACTTC.

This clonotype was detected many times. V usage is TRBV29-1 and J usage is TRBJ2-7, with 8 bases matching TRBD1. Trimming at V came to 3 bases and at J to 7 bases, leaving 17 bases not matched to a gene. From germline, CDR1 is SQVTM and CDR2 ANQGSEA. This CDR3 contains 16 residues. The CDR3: CSVDGVRGQGFREQYF. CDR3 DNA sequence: TGCAGCGTTGATGGGGTTCGAGGACAGGGATTTAGGGAGCAGTACTTC.

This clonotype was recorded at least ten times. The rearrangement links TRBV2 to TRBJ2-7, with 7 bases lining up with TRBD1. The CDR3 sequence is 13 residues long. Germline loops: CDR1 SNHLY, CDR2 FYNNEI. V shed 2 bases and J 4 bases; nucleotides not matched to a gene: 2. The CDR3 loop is CASSERGRYEQYF. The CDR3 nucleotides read TGTGCCAGCAGTGAAAGGGGGCGATACGAGCAGTACTTC.

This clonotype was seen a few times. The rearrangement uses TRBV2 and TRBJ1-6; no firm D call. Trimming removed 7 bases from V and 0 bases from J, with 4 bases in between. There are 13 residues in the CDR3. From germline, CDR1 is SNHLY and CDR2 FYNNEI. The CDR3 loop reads CASTSSYNSPLHF. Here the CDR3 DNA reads TGTGCCAGCACCAGCTCCTATAATTCACCCCTCCACTTT.

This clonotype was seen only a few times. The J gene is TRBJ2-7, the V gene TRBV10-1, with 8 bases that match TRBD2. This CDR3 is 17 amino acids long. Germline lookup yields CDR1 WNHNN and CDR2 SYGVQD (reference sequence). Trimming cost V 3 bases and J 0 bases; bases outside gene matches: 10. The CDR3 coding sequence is TGCGCCAGCAGTGACCCAAATAACGCGGGAGGCTCCTACGAGCAGTACTTC. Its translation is CASSDPNNAGGSYEQYF.

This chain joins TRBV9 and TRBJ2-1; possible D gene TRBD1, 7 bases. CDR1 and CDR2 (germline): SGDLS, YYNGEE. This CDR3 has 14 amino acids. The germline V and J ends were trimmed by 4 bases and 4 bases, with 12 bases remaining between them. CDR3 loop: CASSPAGQYNEQFF. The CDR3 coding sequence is TGTGCCAGCAGCCCCGCGGGACAGTACAATGAGCAGTTCTTC.